This T cell receptor (beta chain) was found in a study of T cell responses to AZD1222 COVID-19 vaccine. Generated by immunoSEQ multiplex PCR, the TCRdb table keeps only in-frame clones and is missing some. The sample includes 130,000 or so clones, roughly 92% of them seen just once. Germline CDR1 SGDLS, CDR2 YYNGEE. The CDR3 spans 13 residues. Trimming shortened V by 0 bases and J by 4 bases, and 6 bases separated the two germline ends. The chain carries TRBV9 and TRBJ2-3; D remains unclear. The receptor's source is an adult in good health. The starting material was peripheral blood, obtained on day 0 of AZD1222 vaccination. CDR3 amino acids: CASSVARSDTQYF. The CDR3 DNA reads as TGTGCCAGCAGCGTAGCTCGTTCAGATACGCAGTATTTT.